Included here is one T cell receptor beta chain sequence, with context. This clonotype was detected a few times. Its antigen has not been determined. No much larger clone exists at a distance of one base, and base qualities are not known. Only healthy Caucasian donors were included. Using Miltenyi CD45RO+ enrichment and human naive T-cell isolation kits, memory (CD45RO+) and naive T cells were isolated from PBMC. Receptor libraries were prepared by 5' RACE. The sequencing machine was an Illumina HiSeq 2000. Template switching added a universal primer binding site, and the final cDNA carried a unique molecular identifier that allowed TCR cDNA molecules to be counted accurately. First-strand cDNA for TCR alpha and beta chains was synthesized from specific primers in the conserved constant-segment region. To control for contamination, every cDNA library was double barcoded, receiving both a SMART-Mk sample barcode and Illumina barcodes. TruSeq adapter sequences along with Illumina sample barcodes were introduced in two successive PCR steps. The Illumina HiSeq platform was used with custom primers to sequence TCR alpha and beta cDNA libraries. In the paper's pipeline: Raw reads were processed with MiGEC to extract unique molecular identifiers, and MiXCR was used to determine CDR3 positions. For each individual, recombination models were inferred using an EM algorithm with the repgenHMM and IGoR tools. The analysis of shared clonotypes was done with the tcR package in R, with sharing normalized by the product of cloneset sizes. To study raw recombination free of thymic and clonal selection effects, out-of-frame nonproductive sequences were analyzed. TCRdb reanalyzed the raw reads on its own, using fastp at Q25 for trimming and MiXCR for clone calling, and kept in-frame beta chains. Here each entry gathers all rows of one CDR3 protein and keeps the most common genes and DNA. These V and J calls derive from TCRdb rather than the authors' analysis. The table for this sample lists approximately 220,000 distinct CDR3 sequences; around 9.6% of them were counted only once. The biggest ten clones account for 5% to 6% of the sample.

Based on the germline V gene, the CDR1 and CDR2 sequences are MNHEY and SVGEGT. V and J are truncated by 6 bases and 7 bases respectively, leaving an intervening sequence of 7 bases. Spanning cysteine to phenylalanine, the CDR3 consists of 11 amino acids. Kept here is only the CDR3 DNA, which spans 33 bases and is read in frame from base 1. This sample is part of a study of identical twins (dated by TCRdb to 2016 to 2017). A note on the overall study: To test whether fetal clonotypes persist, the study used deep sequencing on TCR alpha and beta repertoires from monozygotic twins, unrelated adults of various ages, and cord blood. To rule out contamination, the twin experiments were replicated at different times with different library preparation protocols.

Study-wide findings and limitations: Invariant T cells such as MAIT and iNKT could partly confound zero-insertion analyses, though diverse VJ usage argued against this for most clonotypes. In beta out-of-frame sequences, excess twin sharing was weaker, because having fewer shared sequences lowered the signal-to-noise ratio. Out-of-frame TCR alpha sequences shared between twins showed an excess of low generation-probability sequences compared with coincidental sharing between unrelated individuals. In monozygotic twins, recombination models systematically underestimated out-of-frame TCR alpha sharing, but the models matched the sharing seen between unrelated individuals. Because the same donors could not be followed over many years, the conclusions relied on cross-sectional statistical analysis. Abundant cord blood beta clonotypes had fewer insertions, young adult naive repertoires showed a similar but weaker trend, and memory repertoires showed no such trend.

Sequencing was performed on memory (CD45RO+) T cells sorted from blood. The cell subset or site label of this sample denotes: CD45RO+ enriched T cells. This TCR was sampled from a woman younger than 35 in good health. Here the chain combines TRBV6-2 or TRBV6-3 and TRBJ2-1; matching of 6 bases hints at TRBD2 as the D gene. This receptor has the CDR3 CASSGRNEQFF. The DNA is TGTGCCAGCAGCGGGAGAAATGAGCAGTTCTTC.